What follows is one T cell receptor (beta chain) and its context. The antigen is not known. Per germline, CDR1 SGDLS and CDR2 YYNGEE. The CDR3 covers 13 residues. The germline V and J ends were trimmed by 3 bases and 0 bases, with 6 bases remaining between them. These data are taken from a study of cytomegalovirus exposure and HLA in healthy donors. Broader study findings: CMV serostatus was the sole immune exposure information available.

The PCR was carried out with 60 Vbeta primers and 13 Jbeta primers. Per the study methods: In a later analysis, the count reached 82 million or so unique TCR beta chains, with about 10 million shared. Method: immunoSEQ multiplex PCR; TCRdb's copy keeps in-frame clones and lacks some. The DNA was the basis for D and trimming; V, J and clone size are from that table. The sample holds 100,000 to 150,000 clones; 83% are singletons and the top ten take roughly 4%. Sequencing was carried out using PBMCs. This chain joins TRBV9 and TRBJ1-1; maybe TRBD1 (5 bases). This receptor was obtained from a woman aged 35 to 49 in good health and CMV-seropositive. CDR3 sequence reads: CASSGDLNTEAFF. The CDR3 DNA sequence: TGTGCCAGCAGCGGGGACTTGAACACTGAAGCTTTCTTT.